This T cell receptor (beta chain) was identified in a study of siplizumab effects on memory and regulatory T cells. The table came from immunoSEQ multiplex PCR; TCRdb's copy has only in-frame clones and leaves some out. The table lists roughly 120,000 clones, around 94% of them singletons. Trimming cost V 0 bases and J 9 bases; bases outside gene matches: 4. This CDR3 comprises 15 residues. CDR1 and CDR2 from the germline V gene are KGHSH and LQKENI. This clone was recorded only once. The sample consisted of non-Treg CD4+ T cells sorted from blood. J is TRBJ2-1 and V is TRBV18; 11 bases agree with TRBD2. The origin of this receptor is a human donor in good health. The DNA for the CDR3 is TGTGCCAGCTCACCACCTAGCGGGGGGGCAGGTGAGCAGTTCTTC. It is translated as CASSPPSGGAGEQFF.